Each of the 21 T cell receptor beta chains below was sequenced from the same sample in a study of blood T cell repertoires in COVID-19. TCRdb keeps only in-frame clones here, not all; method: immunoSEQ multiplex PCR. The sample includes 140,000 to 150,000 clones, 75% to 90% of them seen just once. The sequencing input was PBMCs or T cells enriched from blood (not recorded which). The origin of the receptors is a woman between 35 and 50 years old who had been exposed to COVID-19.

This clone showed up just once. The J gene is TRBJ1-3, the V gene TRBV27; D is possibly TRBD1 (6 bases). The CDR3 is made up of 17 amino acids. Trimming cost V 1 base and J 3 bases, with 16 bases left between them. The germline V gene has CDR1 MNHEY and CDR2 SMNVEV (reference sequence). The DNA of the CDR3 is TGTGCCAGCAGTTTATACCCCACCACAGGGAATGGAAACACCATATATTTT. This sequence encodes CASSLYPTTGNGNTIYF.

This sequence joins TRBV19 and TRBJ2-7; TRBD2 is a possible D gene (6 bases). CDR3 length: 12 residues. Trimming stripped 6 bases from V and 9 bases from J, with 15 bases between. Germline V lookup: CDR1 LNHDA, CDR2 SQIVND (reference sequence). The DNA for the CDR3 is TGTGCCAGTAGACAAGAGCCCGGGAGGCAGTACTTC. Amino acid sequence: CASRQEPGRQYF.

This sequence joins TRBV5-1 and TRBJ1-1; weak D call: TRBD1 (5 bases). V lost 2 bases and J lost 0, with 14 bases in between. Per the germline V gene, CDR1 is SGHRS and CDR2 is YFSETQ. The CDR3 loop spans 16 amino acids. The CDR3 loop reads CASSFRVSAMNTEAFF. The CDR3 nucleotides are TGCGCCAGCAGCTTCAGGGTTTCGGCGATGAACACTGAAGCTTTCTTT. The full variable domain, in which reference TRBV5-1 and TRBJ1-1 provide the parts outside the CDR3, is KAGVTQTPRYLIKTRGQQVTLSCSPISGHRSVSWYQQTPGQGLQFLFEYFSETQRNKGNFPGRFSGRQFSNSRSEMNVSTLELGDSALYLCASSFRVSAMNTEAFFGQGTRLTVV.

The chain combines TRBV28 with TRBJ1-1; D is undetermined. Trimming shortened V by 5 bases and J by 5 bases, and 15 bases separated the two germline ends. This CDR3 region has 14 residues. From germline, CDR1 is MDHEN and CDR2 SYDVKM. The CDR3 protein is CASSRYVRGTEAFF. CDR3 sequence (DNA): TGTGCCAGCAGTCGGTATGTACGGGGAACTGAAGCTTTCTTT.

For the CDR3, the DNA is TGCGCCAGCATGGTGACTAGCGGATCATACACAGATACGCAGTATTTT. It is translated as CASMVTSGSYTDTQYF. The rearrangement links TRBV5-1 to TRBJ2-3, with 9 bases identical to TRBD2. Germline V lookup: CDR1 SGHRS, CDR2 YFSETQ. The CDR3 loop spans 16 amino acids. Trimming removed 6 bases from V and 2 bases from J; junction bases left unmatched: 10.

The chain employs TRBV5-4 and TRBJ1-2, with a possible D match to TRBD1 (5 bases). This CDR3 is 15 amino acids long. V was trimmed by 0 bases and J by 5 bases, leaving 14 bases between them. CDR1 SGHNT and CDR2 YYREEE come from the germline V gene (reference sequence). The CDR3 sequence: CASSLVAGTEYGYTF. CDR3 sequence (DNA): TGTGCCAGCAGCTTGGTGGCAGGGACTGAGTATGGCTACACCTTC.

This clone was observed a single time. The rearrangement links TRBV7-8 to TRBJ1-5, with D tentatively TRBD1 (6 bases). The CDR3 runs to 14 residues. The V gene lost 2 bases and the J gene lost 8 bases, with 13 bases spanning the gap. Germline V gives CDR1 SGHVS, CDR2 FQNEAQ. The CDR3: CASSLRRDTKPQHF. CDR3 bases: TGTGCCAGCAGCTTACGAAGGGACACCAAGCCCCAGCATTTT.

CDR3 DNA sequence: TGTGCCAGCAGTGAAGCGAGGACAGGGGAAATAGCTTTCTTT. Its translation: CASSEARTGEIAFF. The V and J genes are TRBV2 and TRBJ1-1; 9 nucleotides line up with TRBD1. CDR3 length: 14 amino acids. Germline CDR1 SNHLY, CDR2 FYNNEI. Germline trimming cut 0 bases from V and 10 bases from J; bases unmatched to any gene: 6.

The chain carries TRBV7-6 and TRBJ2-2; the D is unclear. CDR1 and CDR2 from the germline V gene are SGHVS and FNYEAQ. Trimming removed 1 base at V and 4 bases at J, with 13 bases between. The CDR3 covers 16 residues. CDR3 in amino acids: CASSLEYGGPTGELFF. Here the CDR3 DNA reads TGTGCCAGCAGCTTAGAGTATGGCGGTCCCACCGGGGAGCTGTTTTTT.

The rearrangement links TRBV20-1 to TRBJ2-1; D call uncertain. V shed 6 bases and J shed 6 bases, with 6 bases lying between them. The CDR3 covers 10 residues. CDR1 and CDR2 (germline): DFQATT, SNEGSKA (reference sequence). CDR3 loop: CSAPVNEQFF. The CDR3 DNA reads as TGCAGTGCCCCGGTCAATGAGCAGTTCTTC.

The chain is built from TRBV18 and TRBJ1-2, with 9 bases aligning to TRBD1. V was clipped by 3 bases and J by 8 bases; unmatched bases: 10. The CDR3 covers 15 residues. Germline values: CDR1 KGHSH, CDR2 LQKENI. CDR3 bases: TGTGCCAGCTCACCGGACAGGGGAGAAGAGGGCGGCTACACCTTC. It codes for CASSPDRGEEGGYTF.

In its sample, this clone was seen a few times. The chain employs TRBV4-3 and TRBJ2-2; the D is unclear. Germline V gene lookup returns CDR1 LGHNA and CDR2 YSLEER. CDR3 size: 14 residues. With 3 bases removed from V and 0 bases from J, the gap between germline ends came to 5 bases. CDR3 region: CASSHFSNTGELFF. CDR3 DNA sequence: TGCGCCAGCAGCCATTTCTCGAACACCGGGGAGCTGTTTTTT.

The CDR3 DNA sequence: TGTGCTAGTGGTTTGGTAGTTGGCAGGGCGACTGAAGCTTTCTTT. This codes for CASGLVVGRATEAFF. This rearrangement joins TRBV12-5 to TRBJ1-1; tentatively, D is TRBD1 (5 bases). The CDR3 spans 15 residues. Per germline, CDR1 LGHNT and CDR2 FRNRAP. V lost 0 bases, J lost 5 bases, and 13 bases lay in between.

V gene TRBV11-2 combines with J gene TRBJ2-2; D perhaps matches TRBD2 (5 bases). Trimming shortened V by 7 bases and J by 2 bases, and 11 bases separated the two germline ends. CDR3 size: 14 residues. Germline V gene lookup returns CDR1 SGHAT and CDR2 FQNNGV. DNA for the CDR3: TGTGCCAGCACGCCCCGGGGAAACACCGGGGAGCTGTTTTTT. Its protein is CASTPRGNTGELFF.

This chain connects TRBV11-2 to TRBJ1-6; 8 bases line up with TRBD1. Trimming at V came to 0 bases and at J to 7 bases, leaving 2 bases not matched to a gene. The CDR3 extends over 15 amino acids. Germline-derived CDR1 and CDR2 are SGHAT and FQNNGV. The CDR3 DNA is TGTGCCAGCAGCTTAGATCAGGGGGCAAATTCACCCCTCCACTTT. Translation gives CASSLDQGANSPLHF.

V gene TRBV6-2 or TRBV6-3 combines with J gene TRBJ2-3; 9 nucleotides agree with TRBD2. Germline CDR1 is MNHEY and CDR2 is SVGEGT. The CDR3 covers 17 residues. Trimming took 0 bases from V and 2 from J; bases not matched to a gene: 6. The CDR3 is CASSYSHAGGPTDTQYF. The CDR3 DNA is TGTGCCAGCAGTTACTCCCATGCGGGAGGGCCCACAGATACGCAGTATTTT.

The chain is built from TRBV28 and TRBJ1-4; 8 bases are shared with TRBD1. With 4 bases clipped from V and 6 bases from J, the junction kept 7 bases outside the gene matches. This CDR3 spans 15 amino acids. CDR1 and CDR2 from the germline V gene are MDHEN and SYDVKM. The DNA of the CDR3 is TGTGCCAGCAGTTCTCAGGGGGCGGAGGATGAAAAACTGTTTTTT. Translation gives CASSSQGAEDEKLFF.

The chain is built from TRBV24-1 and TRBJ2-2; TRBD2 is a possible D gene (7 bases). The ends were cut back, 5 bases at V and 7 bases at J, with 10 bases in the middle. CDR1 KGHDR and CDR2 SFDVKD come from the germline V gene. The CDR3 totals 13 residues. CDR3 sequence (DNA): TGTGCCACCAGTGGCGGGGGCAGCGGGGAGCTGTTTTTT. Residues: CATSGGGSGELFF.

The rearrangement joins TRBV5-4 to TRBJ2-7; 8 nucleotides line up with TRBD1. Germline CDR1 and CDR2: SGHNT and YYREEE (reference sequence). The ends lost 3 bases at V and 5 bases at J; junction bases unmatched: 7. CDR3 length: 14 amino acids. The CDR3 bases are TGTGCCAGCAGCTCCCGGGACAGGCCCCACGAGCAGTACTTC. Protein product: CASSSRDRPHEQYF.

The rearrangement uses TRBV3-1 (or the pseudogene TRBV3-2) and TRBJ1-1; TRBD1 is a possible D gene (5 bases). V was trimmed by 10 bases and J by 2 bases, leaving 17 bases between them. This CDR3 has 14 amino acids. Germline assignment: CDR1 LGHDT and CDR2 YNNKEL (reference sequence). CDR3 loop: CATAGGGFNTEAFF. CDR3 nucleotides: TGTGCCACGGCGGGCGGGGGGTTTAACACTGAAGCTTTCTTT.

The chain employs TRBV7-9 and TRBJ2-3, with D maybe TRBD2 (6 bases). Between the trimmed V and J ends, which lost 3 bases and 3 bases, there was a span of 10 bases. Germline loops: CDR1 SEHNR, CDR2 FQNEAQ (reference sequence). The CDR3 totals 14 residues. The CDR3 loop reads CASSFWGETDTQYF. The CDR3 DNA sequence: TGTGCCAGCAGCTTTTGGGGGGAAACAGATACGCAGTATTTT.